The 18 T cell receptor beta chains reported below all come from one sample, sequenced in a study of neurological immune-mediated disorders. TCRdb reprocessed the 5' RACE reads via MiXCR and lists one record per CDR3 protein. The table has 85,000 to 100,000 distinct CDR3 sequences, around 3.4% seen once. Material: PBMCs. Every receptor here comes from a woman younger than 35 with multiple sclerosis.

This clonotype was seen ten or more times. The V call is TRBV4-1, the J call TRBJ1-4; no reliable D call. The CDR3 runs to 15 residues. Germline loops: CDR1 MGHRA, CDR2 YSYEKL. Trimming removed 3 bases at V and 0 bases at J, with 8 bases between. In nucleotides, the CDR3 is TGCGCCAGCAGCCAGACCAGCACAACTAATGAAAAACTGTTTTTT. Its translation: CASSQTSTTNEKLFF.

This clonotype has a count of ten or more. The chain couples TRBV20-1 to TRBJ2-2, with a weak D call TRBD2 (5 bases). The germline CDR1 and CDR2 sequences are DFQATT and SNEGSKA (reference sequence). CDR3 size: 13 residues. The CDR3 coding sequence is TGCAGCGCACCCGCTAGCAACACCGGGGAGCTGTTTTTT. It translates to CSAPASNTGELFF.

Ten or more counts support this clonotype. The genes are TRBV29-1 and TRBJ2-1, with 12 positions matching TRBD2. V was pared by 4 bases and J by 5 bases, with 9 bases of the junction left unmatched. Germline-derived CDR1 and CDR2 are SQVTM and ANQGSEA. CDR3 length: 16 amino acids. CDR3: CSVGRTSGISHNEQFF. In DNA form, the CDR3 reads TGCAGCGTTGGACGGACTAGCGGGATTTCCCACAATGAGCAGTTCTTC.

This clonotype was observed at least ten times. This rearrangement joins TRBV20-1 to TRBJ2-4, with 13 nucleotides matching TRBD2. The CDR3 is 17 amino acids. Germline loops: CDR1 DFQATT, CDR2 SNEGSKA (reference sequence). The V gene end was trimmed by 6 bases and the J gene end by 0 bases; junction bases not matched to a gene: 8. The CDR3 bases are TGCAGTGCCGGGACTAGCGGGATAGGGAAAGCCAAAAACATTCAGTACTTC. This sequence encodes CSAGTSGIGKAKNIQYF.

This clonotype was seen ten or more times. The V call is TRBV5-4, the J call TRBJ2-3; TRBD2 is a possible D gene (5 bases). Germline V gene lookup returns CDR1 SGHNT and CDR2 YYREEE (reference sequence). This CDR3 comprises 15 residues. The V end was cut by 0 bases, the J end by 0 bases, with 8 bases between. The CDR3 is CASSLDGGSTDTQYF. The CDR3 DNA follows: TGTGCCAGCAGCTTGGACGGCGGGAGCACAGATACGCAGTATTTT.

This clonotype was detected many times. The CDR3, as DNA: TGTGCCAGCAGCCCATGGCGGGACCTGTACAATGAGCAGTTCTTC. Residues: CASSPWRDLYNEQFF. This chain uses TRBV11-2 with TRBJ2-1; the D gene is possibly TRBD2 (6 bases). Germline values: CDR1 SGHAT, CDR2 FQNNGV. V lost 5 bases and J lost 4, with 15 bases in between. This CDR3 contains 15 residues. Full variable domain (missing parts from reference TRBV11-2 and TRBJ2-1): EAGVAQSPRYKIIEKRQSVAFWCNPISGHATLYWYQQILGQGPKLLIQFQNNGVVDDSQLPKDRFSAERLKGVDSTLKIQPAKLEDSAVYLCASSPWRDLYNEQFFGPGTRLTVL.

This clonotype was detected many times. V gene TRBV7-8 combines with J gene TRBJ1-5; D gene uncertain. Germline V gives CDR1 SGHVS, CDR2 FQNEAQ. Trimming shortened V by 5 bases and J by 0 bases, and 5 bases separated the two germline ends. CDR3 length: 13 amino acids. The CDR3 DNA is TGTGCCAGCAGCCCCTATAGCAATCAGCCCCAGCATTTT. This translates into CASSPYSNQPQHF. The full variable domain, completed using reference TRBV7-8 and TRBJ1-5, is GAGVSQSPRYKVAKRGQDVALRCDPISGHVSLFWYQQALGQGPEFLTYFQNEAQLDKSGLPSDRFFAERPEGSVSTLKIQRTQQEDSAVYLCASSPYSNQPQHFGDGTRLSIL.

This clonotype has ten or more counts. Here the CDR3 reads CASSLGLGGRQGLYGYTF. The DNA for the CDR3 is TGTGCCAGCAGCTTGGGTTTGGGCGGGCGACAGGGCTTATATGGCTACACCTTC. The chain recombines TRBV12-3 or TRBV12-4 with TRBJ1-2; TRBD1 matches at 7 bases. V lost 6 bases to trimming and J lost 5 bases; unmatched junction nucleotides: 21. The CDR3 spans 18 residues.

This clonotype occurred many times. The J gene is TRBJ2-2, the V gene TRBV7-2; 8 nucleotides line up with TRBD1. The CDR3 has 15 amino acids. CDR1 and CDR2 (germline): SGHTA, FQGNSA. J was trimmed by 6 bases and V by 1 base; bases with no gene match: 4. The CDR3 nucleotides are TGTGCCAGCAGCTTAGGGCAGGGGGCCGCCGGGGAGCTGTTTTTT. This codes for CASSLGQGAAGELFF.

This clonotype occurred a few times. The V and J genes are TRBV4-2 and TRBJ2-7, with 8 bases matching TRBD2. Germline CDR1 reads LGHNA; CDR2 reads YNFKEQ. J gave up 3 bases and V 4 bases, and 8 bases lay outside the gene matches. The CDR3 consists of 15 residues. CDR3 in DNA: TGTGCCAGCAGCCGATTCGGGGGGGTCGGCTACGAGCAGTACTTC. This encodes CASSRFGGVGYEQYF.

This clonotype appeared many times. For the CDR3, the DNA is TGTGCCAGCAGCCCATTGGGACTAGCGGGACAAAGCACAGATACGCAGTATTTT. It specifies CASSPLGLAGQSTDTQYF. The chain carries TRBV14 and TRBJ2-3; TRBD2 agrees at 13 bases. The junction had 7 bases not matched to a gene; V was cut back by 4 bases and J by 0 bases. The CDR3 length is 18 residues. CDR1 and CDR2 (germline): SGHDN, FVKESK.

This clonotype was seen many times. V usage is TRBV11-2 and J usage is TRBJ2-1, with 11 bases that match TRBD2. The junction had 4 bases not matched to a gene; V was cut back by 2 bases and J by 4 bases. Germline CDR1 reads SGHAT; CDR2 reads FQNNGV. This CDR3 is built from 16 residues. The CDR3 here is CASSLIGTSGYNEQFF. The DNA of the CDR3 is TGTGCCAGCAGCTTAATCGGGACTAGCGGTTACAATGAGCAGTTCTTC.

This clonotype was counted many times. This chain uses TRBV11-2 with TRBJ2-2, with 14 bases identical to TRBD2. The J segment lost 7 bases and the V segment lost 5 bases, leaving 18 bases of the junction unmatched. The CDR3 covers 20 residues. The germline CDR1 and CDR2 sequences are SGHAT and FQNNGV. As DNA, the CDR3 is TGTGCCAGCAGCCGCCGGACTAGCGGGGGGTCCCGCGCCAGGGGCGGGGAGCTGTTTTTT. It specifies CASSRRTSGGSRARGGELFF.

The gene calls are TRBV5-1 and TRBJ2-7; possibly TRBD1 for D (6 bases). Germline CDR1 reads SGHRS; CDR2 reads YFSETQ. V lost 4 bases and J 2 bases, leaving 13 bases between the germline ends. This CDR3 region has 14 residues. Here the CDR3 reads CASSRRTETYEQYF. The DNA of the CDR3 is TGCGCCAGCAGCAGACGGACAGAGACCTACGAGCAGTACTTC. Based on the CDR3 plus reference TRBV5-1 and TRBJ2-7, the full variable domain is KAGVTQTPRYLIKTRGQQVTLSCSPISGHRSVSWYQQTPGQGLQFLFEYFSETQRNKGNFPGRFSGRQFSNSRSEMNVSTLELGDSALYLCASSRRTETYEQYFGPGTRLTVT.

This clonotype was observed at least ten times. The V gene is TRBV6-4, the J gene TRBJ1-1, with TRBD1 as a possible D gene (5 bases). V lost 0 bases, J lost 1 base, and 12 bases lay in between. There are 16 residues in the CDR3. In germline, CDR1 is MRHNA, CDR2 SNTAGT. In nucleotides, the CDR3 is TGTGCCAGCAGTGACTCGGGAGGGACTGGGAACACTGAAGCTTTCTTT. Its translation: CASSDSGGTGNTEAFF.

This clonotype was recorded many times. The V call is TRBV6-5, the J call TRBJ1-1, with TRBD1 as a possible D gene (5 bases). Germline assignment: CDR1 MNHEY and CDR2 SVGAGI. Deletions cut 5 bases from V and 5 bases from J, with 15 bases between. The CDR3 has 14 residues. In nucleotides, the CDR3 is TGTGCCAGCAGTACCCGGGTGGGGCAAACTGAAGCTTTCTTT. Its translation is CASSTRVGQTEAFF.

This clonotype was detected ten times or more. V is TRBV27 and J is TRBJ1-1; D unclear. CDR1 and CDR2 from the germline V gene are MNHEY and SMNVEV (reference sequence). The CDR3 is 13 residues long. Trimming shortened V by 6 bases and J by 0 bases, and 8 bases separated the two germline ends. Here the CDR3 reads CASRPTLNTEAFF. The CDR3 DNA reads TGTGCCAGCAGGCCGACTTTGAACACTGAAGCTTTCTTT.

This clonotype was counted between two and nine times. This chain connects TRBV5-1 to TRBJ2-2, with D tentatively TRBD2 (6 bases). From germline, CDR1 is SGHRS and CDR2 YFSETQ. This CDR3 contains 16 residues. Trimming took off 2 bases at V and 6 bases at J, with 17 bases between the two ends. CDR3 region: CASSFRDLTNAGELFF. CDR3 nucleotides: TGCGCCAGCAGCTTCCGGGACTTGACCAACGCCGGGGAGCTGTTTTTT.